This T cell receptor (beta chain) was sequenced for a study of blood T cells in healthy people across ages. Study-wide background: Capturing about one barcoded beta molecule per two T cells was achieved by template switching. Study outcomes and limitations: Because sorting was not performed, PBMCs prevented conclusive naive versus antigen-experienced comparison.

Through a sample-barcoded 5' primer and a J-beta primer mix, a second PCR was run for about 6 to 12 cycles. Through a template-switch adaptor with 12 random nucleotides, each cDNA molecule received a tag. TCRdb reanalysed the 5' RACE reads using MiXCR and keeps one entry per CDR3 protein. The sample has 1.5 million to 2 million distinct CDR3 sequences; 49% are singletons. The CDR3 has 16 amino acids. Trimming removed 4 bases from V and 9 bases from J, with 21 bases in between. Germline-derived CDR1 and CDR2 are KGHDR and SFDVKD. This clonotype was observed a single time. Its antigen is as yet unknown. The receptor was derived from a woman in her 40s in good health. Sequencing was carried out using blood. The genes are TRBV24-1 and TRBJ2-1, with D uncertain. As DNA, the CDR3 is TGTGCCACCAGTGACCGTAAGAAGCACCGGGCGGCTGAGCAGTTCTTC. It yields the protein CATSDRKKHRAAEQFF.